Given below is one TCR beta chain in context. This sample is drawn from a study of blood T cell repertoires in COVID-19. Overall study: The United States, Italy and Spain supplied acute and convalescent COVID-19 samples.

Sequencing was performed with immunoSEQ multiplex PCR; in TCRdb, only in-frame clones are kept and a portion is missing. Here the sample spans about 190,000 clones, nearly 90% being singletons. The CDR3 consists of 18 residues. Per the germline V gene, CDR1 is SGDLS and CDR2 is YYNGEE. V was shortened by 2 bases and J by 0 bases, with 19 bases between the two germline ends. The clonotype originates from a man aged 50-59 years with acute or convalescent COVID-19. Sequencing was carried out using peripheral blood. This chain uses TRBV9 with TRBJ2-3; possible D gene TRBD2, 6 bases. The CDR3 loop is CASSVRGGRASSTDTQYF. The CDR3 coding sequence is TGTGCCAGCAGCGTCCGAGGAGGGCGGGCCTCTAGCACAGATACGCAGTATTTT.